This T cell receptor (beta chain) originates from a study of blood T cell repertoires in COVID-19. The data were produced by immunoSEQ multiplex PCR, yet TCRdb's version contains in-frame clones alone and is incomplete. Here the sample spans about 68,000 clones, 70% to 80% being singletons. The CDR3 consists of 15 residues. Germline CDR1 is SGHNT and CDR2 is YYREEE (reference sequence). Trimming removed 4 bases from V and 9 bases from J; junction bases left unmatched: 9. Sequenced input: peripheral blood. This TCR was recovered from a human donor in a cohort sampled during active COVID-19. The V gene is TRBV5-4, the J gene TRBJ2-5, with 13 bases aligning to TRBD2. This CDR3 is CASSPGTSGKGAQYF. In DNA, the CDR3 is TGTGCCAGCAGCCCCGGGACTAGCGGGAAGGGCGCCCAGTACTTC.